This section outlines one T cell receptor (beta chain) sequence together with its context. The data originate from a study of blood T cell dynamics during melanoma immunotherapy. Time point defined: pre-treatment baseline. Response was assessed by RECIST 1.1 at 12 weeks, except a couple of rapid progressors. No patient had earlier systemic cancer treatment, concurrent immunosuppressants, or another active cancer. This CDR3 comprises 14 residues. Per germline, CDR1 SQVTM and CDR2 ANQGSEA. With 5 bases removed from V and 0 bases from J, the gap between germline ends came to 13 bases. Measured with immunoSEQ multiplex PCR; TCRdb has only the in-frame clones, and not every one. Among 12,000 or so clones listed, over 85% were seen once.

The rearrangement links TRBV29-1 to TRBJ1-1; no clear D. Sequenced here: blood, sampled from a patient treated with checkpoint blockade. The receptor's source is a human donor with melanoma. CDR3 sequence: CSVTQYPLNTEAFF. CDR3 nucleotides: TGCAGCGTTACCCAATACCCTTTGAACACTGAAGCTTTCTTT.